This T cell receptor (beta chain) was sequenced during a study of T cell clonality in common variable immunodeficiency. Generated by immunoSEQ multiplex PCR, the TCRdb table keeps only in-frame clones and is missing some. The sample shows roughly 70,000 clones, none of them appearing just once. General study findings and limits: Links between repertoire features and CVID complications were heterogeneity-limited. Compared with controls, CVID subjects had fewer shared TCRbeta clones.

Blood samples were heparinized, 5 to 8 ml per donor. CDR1 is MDHEN and CDR2 is SYDVKM in the germline V gene. The CDR3 extends over 13 amino acids. The V and J ends lost 6 bases and 3 bases, in that order; junction bases with no gene match: 4. This clone was counted ten times or more. Its antigen is currently unknown. The read ends 3 residues before the CDR3 terminus; that terminus is restored from the germline J gene. V gene TRBV28 combines with J gene TRBJ2-7; 8 bases align to TRBD2. Sequencing was performed on peripheral blood mononuclear cells. The receptor was isolated from a person aged 18-70 years in good health. The part of the CDR3 DNA that was read is TGTGCCAGCAGGTCGAGCGGGAGCTACGAG. Amino acid sequence: CASRSSGSYE. The full CDR3 protein reads CASRSSGSYEQYF.